The clone carrying this T cell receptor (beta chain) was seen a handful of times. The use of a sample-barcoded 5' primer and a J-beta primer mix characterized a second PCR of roughly 6 to 11 cycles. MiXCR, applied by TCRdb to the 5' RACE reads, yields one record per CDR3 protein. Among about 680,000 distinct CDR3 sequences listed, around 49% were seen once. This CDR3 spans 17 amino acids. Germline V gives CDR1 ENHRY, CDR2 SYGVKD. With 0 bases clipped from V and 13 bases from J, the junction kept 14 bases outside the gene matches. The sample originates from a study of blood T cells in healthy people across ages.

The sample consisted of blood. The chain carries TRBV10-3 and TRBJ2-4, with TRBD2 matching 11 bases. The receptor was derived from a woman aged 60 to 75 in good health. The CDR3 loop is CAISESSYSGRAGEQYF. The CDR3, as DNA: TGTGCCATCAGTGAGTCGAGCTATAGCGGGAGGGCAGGAGAGCAGTACTTC.